The 30 T cell receptor beta chains below come from one sample, sequenced in a study of blood T cell repertoires in COVID-19. Repertoires were generated with immunoSEQ multiplex PCR, while TCRdb's copy carries only in-frame clones and drops some. In the table there are 150,000 to 200,000 clones, roughly 84% of which are singletons. What was sequenced was peripheral blood. Source of these receptors: a woman aged 70-85 years with COVID-19, enrolled during active disease.

This clone was seen once. The rearrangement joins TRBV19 to TRBJ1-5, with D hard to call. The CDR3 sequence is 15 residues long. V lost 3 bases and J lost 5, with 14 bases in between. Germline V gives CDR1 LNHDA, CDR2 SQIVND (reference sequence). For the CDR3, the DNA is TGTGCCAGTAGTATGGGCAGGATAGGCGATCAGCCCCAGCATTTT. Its protein product is CASSMGRIGDQPQHF. Full variable domain (outside the CDR3, taken from reference TRBV19 and TRBJ1-5): DGGITQSPKYLFRKEGQNVTLSCEQNLNHDAMYWYRQDPGQGLRLIYYSQIVNDFQKGDIAEGYSVSREKKESFPLTVTSAQKNPTAFYLCASSMGRIGDQPQHFGDGTRLSIL.

This chain links TRBV6-9 with TRBJ1-2; D is unclear. The CDR3 is made up of 11 amino acids. With 3 bases removed from V and 8 bases from J, the gap between germline ends came to 7 bases. Germline V lookup: CDR1 MNHGY, CDR2 SVAAGI. The CDR3 sequence: CASSYRGGYTF. The CDR3 nucleotides read TGTGCCAGCAGTTACAGAGGAGGCTACACCTTC.

This sequence joins TRBV30 and TRBJ1-4; D not certain. The germline gives CDR1 GTSNPN, CDR2 SVGIG (reference sequence). Trimming left V 1 base short and J 4 bases short, with 7 bases between. This CDR3 spans 13 amino acids. The CDR3 DNA reads as TGTGCCTGGAGTGAATTTCTTAATGAAAAACTGTTTTTT. Translated, it gives CAWSEFLNEKLFF. The full variable domain, with the rest looked up from reference TRBV30 and TRBJ1-4, is SQTIHQWPATLVQPVGSPLSLECTVEGTSNPNLYWYRQAAGRGLQLLFYSVGIGQISSEVPQNLSASRPQDRQFILSSKKLLLSDSGFYLCAWSEFLNEKLFFGSGTQLSVL.

The V and J genes are TRBV4-2 and TRBJ1-2; 7 bases match TRBD1. The trim removed 4 bases at V and 1 base at J, leaving 9 bases unmatched. Germline V gene lookup returns CDR1 LGHNA and CDR2 YNFKEQ. The CDR3 runs to 16 residues. For the CDR3, the DNA is TGTGCCAGCAGCCTAGAGTATGACAGGGTTAACTATGGCTACACCTTC. It is translated as CASSLEYDRVNYGYTF.

V usage is TRBV7-2 and J usage is TRBJ2-1; maybe TRBD2 (6 bases). The length of the CDR3 is 16 residues. Germline CDR1 and CDR2: SGHTA and FQGNSA. The V and J ends lost 1 base and 6 bases respectively, with 16 bases between them. The CDR3 nucleotides are TGTGCCAGCAGCTTAGTCCCGGGAGCGGTTGGCAATGAGCAGTTCTTC. Residues: CASSLVPGAVGNEQFF.

This chain uses TRBV11-2 with TRBJ2-1; the D is unclear. Germline lookup yields CDR1 SGHAT and CDR2 FQNNGV. Trimming took off 0 bases at V and 16 bases at J, with 10 bases between the two ends. The CDR3 spans 11 residues. The CDR3: CASSLERAIFF. CDR3 nucleotides: TGTGCCAGCAGCTTAGAGCGAGCCATCTTCTTC.

The chain uses TRBV24-1 and TRBJ2-2, with D possibly being TRBD1 (6 bases). Trimming stripped 7 bases from V and 6 bases from J, with 11 bases between. The CDR3 sequence is 13 residues long. The germline gives CDR1 KGHDR, CDR2 SFDVKD. CDR3 sequence reads: CATRDRSAGELFF. As DNA, the CDR3 is TGTGCCACCAGAGACAGGTCGGCCGGGGAGCTGTTTTTT.

Notes on this clone: Other DNA sequences of this sample code for an identical CDR3. V usage is TRBV2 and J usage is TRBJ1-5; D is ambiguous. Trimming stripped 3 bases from V and 3 bases from J, with 6 bases between. In germline, CDR1 is SNHLY, CDR2 FYNNEI. This CDR3 is built from 13 residues. The CDR3 nucleotides are TGTGCCAGCAGTGACAGAATCAATCAGCCCCAGCATTTT. Its translation is CASSDRINQPQHF.

This chain joins TRBV25-1 and TRBJ1-5; D is uncertain. V was pared by 3 bases and J by 2 bases, with 14 bases between. The germline V gene has CDR1 MGHDK and CDR2 SYGVNS. This CDR3 has 16 amino acids. CDR3: CASSDASGGRNQPQHF. CDR3 sequence (DNA): TGTGCCAGCAGTGACGCCTCAGGCGGGCGCAATCAGCCCCAGCATTTT.

V is TRBV2 and J is TRBJ2-3, with D maybe TRBD1 (5 bases). Deletions cut 7 bases from V and 0 bases from J, with 14 bases between. The CDR3 sequence is 15 residues long. Germline assignment: CDR1 SNHLY and CDR2 FYNNEI. In DNA, the CDR3 is TGTGCCAGCAAATTGACAGCGAGTAGCACAGATACGCAGTATTTT. Amino acid sequence: CASKLTASSTDTQYF.

The chain combines TRBV9 with TRBJ2-3; 7 bases align to TRBD1. This CDR3 is 16 amino acids long. Germline trimming cut 3 bases from V and 2 bases from J; bases unmatched to any gene: 9. The germline V gene encodes CDR1 SGDLS and CDR2 YYNGEE. The CDR3 DNA is TGTGCCAGCAGCGAACAGGGGATGGGGCACACAGATACGCAGTATTTT. This translates into CASSEQGMGHTDTQYF. Drawing the rest from reference TRBV9 and TRBJ2-3, the complete variable domain is DSGVTQTPKHLITATGQRVTLRCSPRSGDLSVYWYQQSLDQGLQFLIQYYNGEERAKGNILERFSAQQFPDLHSELNLSSLELGDSALYFCASSEQGMGHTDTQYFGPGTRLTVL.

This chain uses TRBV5-1 with TRBJ2-7; 11 positions match TRBD2. Germline V gene data show CDR1 as SGHRS and CDR2 as YFSETQ. J lost 2 bases, V lost 4 bases, and 8 bases had no gene match. The CDR3 has 16 amino acids. CDR3 DNA: TGCGCCAGCAGCCCCCAAGGACTAGCGGGTCCCTACGAGCAGTACTTC. Protein sequence: CASSPQGLAGPYEQYF.

V usage is TRBV12-2 and J usage is TRBJ1-1; whether TRBD1, the table's D call, matches the DNA was not checked. TRBV12-2 is a pseudogene. The CDR3 totals 13 residues. CDR3 loop: CASRLRGYTEAFF. CDR3 nucleotide sequence: TGTGCAAGTCGCTTGAGGGGGTACACTGAAGCTTTCTTT.

This chain uses TRBV19 with TRBJ1-5, with D perhaps TRBD1 (5 bases). V lost 4 bases and J lost 5, with 15 bases in between. The CDR3 length is 15 residues. The germline CDR1 and CDR2 sequences are LNHDA and SQIVND (reference sequence). The CDR3 is CASSRGVLLYQPQHF. The CDR3 nucleotides read TGTGCCAGTAGTAGGGGGGTCCTTCTTTATCAGCCCCAGCATTTT.

The V call is TRBV2, the J call TRBJ2-5, with D maybe TRBD1 (6 bases). Germline loops: CDR1 SNHLY, CDR2 FYNNEI. The ends were cut back, 7 bases at V and 5 bases at J, with 20 bases in the middle. This CDR3 contains 15 residues. The CDR3 protein is CASKYRDIIVETQYF. Here the CDR3 DNA reads TGTGCCAGCAAATACCGGGACATAATCGTGGAGACCCAGTACTTC.

The J gene is TRBJ2-1, the V gene TRBV4-2; D is possibly TRBD1 (6 bases). Germline assignment: CDR1 LGHNA and CDR2 YNFKEQ. V shed 1 base and J shed 6 bases, with 7 bases lying between them. This CDR3 region has 13 residues. The CDR3 sequence: CASSQGQVNEQFF. CDR3 DNA sequence: TGTGCCAGCAGCCAAGGACAGGTCAATGAGCAGTTCTTC.

The chain links TRBV5-1 to TRBJ2-7; tentative D call: TRBD2 (6 bases). This CDR3 has 14 residues. Germline CDR1 reads SGHRS; CDR2 reads YFSETQ. With 0 bases removed from V and 5 bases from J, the gap between germline ends came to 12 bases. The DNA for the CDR3 is TGCGCCAGCAGCTTGGAAACGGGACTGGACGAGCAGTACTTC. Translating gives CASSLETGLDEQYF.

This clone was counted a few times. The chain is built from TRBV7-2 and TRBJ2-5; 7 bases are a match to TRBD1. This CDR3 spans 14 amino acids. J was trimmed by 5 bases and V by 3 bases; bases with no gene match: 6. CDR1 is SGHTA, CDR2 FQGNSA, per germline. CDR3 residues: CASSFRGGAETQYF. In DNA form, the CDR3 reads TGTGCCAGCAGCTTTCGAGGGGGCGCGGAGACCCAGTACTTC.

This chain joins TRBV15 and TRBJ1-5; tentative D call: TRBD1 (5 bases). Germline CDR1 LNHNV, CDR2 YYDKDF (reference sequence). V was clipped by 5 bases and J by 5 bases, with 16 bases between them. CDR3 length: 15 amino acids. This CDR3 is CATSPRQRLDQPQHF. CDR3 nucleotide sequence: TGTGCCACCAGCCCTCGACAGAGGTTGGATCAGCCCCAGCATTTT.

This chain joins TRBV19 and TRBJ1-1; possible D gene TRBD1, 5 bases. V was trimmed by 1 base and J by 1 base, leaving 13 bases between them. This CDR3 has 16 residues. In germline, CDR1 is LNHDA, CDR2 SQIVND (reference sequence). As DNA, the CDR3 is TGTGCCAGTAGTATAGCCCGTGGGGGGTCGAACACTGAAGCTTTCTTT. Translation gives CASSIARGGSNTEAFF.

A note on this clone: Other DNA sequences in the sample encode the same CDR3. The V gene is TRBV18, the J gene TRBJ2-3, with a tentative D call TRBD2 (6 bases). Germline loops: CDR1 KGHSH, CDR2 LQKENI. This CDR3 contains 15 residues. V was pared by 3 bases and J by 2 bases, with 12 bases between. CDR3 amino acids: CASSPDGRDTDTQYF. The CDR3 region has the DNA TGTGCCAGCTCACCGGACGGGAGAGACACAGATACGCAGTATTTT.

This clone was seen only a few times. This chain connects TRBV19 to TRBJ2-3; 7 bases line up with TRBD1. The V gene's germline CDR1 is LNHDA and CDR2 SQIVND (reference sequence). The ends lost 4 bases at V and 2 bases at J; junction bases unmatched: 3. CDR3 length equals 14 residues. DNA of the CDR3: TGTGCCAGTAGTACAGGGACAGACACAGATACGCAGTATTTT. Protein: CASSTGTDTDTQYF.

This clone is judged medium-sized. The chain carries TRBV5-1 and TRBJ1-3; D gene ambiguous. Per the germline V gene, CDR1 is SGHRS and CDR2 is YFSETQ. V dropped 4 bases and J dropped 7 bases, with 18 bases sitting between them. This CDR3 contains 15 residues. CDR3 sequence (DNA): TGCGCCAGCAGCCTAGGGAGTTTTCCGGCGAACACCATATATTTT. Translating gives CASSLGSFPANTIYF.

This clone was counted once. It is unclear where the CDR3 begins or ends on the DNA, so no DNA is shown, and the CDR3 is as TCRdb lists it. This rearrangement joins TRBV5-1 to TRBJ1-2; TRBD1 is taken as the D call from the table, unchecked against the DNA. A total of 12 residues make up the CDR3, ends included. The germline V gene encodes CDR1 SGHRS and CDR2 YFSETQ. CDR3 sequence: CASSLGVGLGTF.

The chain is built from TRBV19 and TRBJ1-1; TRBD1 matches at 10 bases. Germline values: CDR1 LNHDA, CDR2 SQIVND (reference sequence). The CDR3 totals 16 residues. V lost 4 bases, J lost 4 bases, and 9 bases stayed unmatched. The CDR3 here is CASSNRQGASGTEAFF. The CDR3, as DNA: TGTGCCAGTAGTAACAGACAGGGGGCCAGTGGCACTGAAGCTTTCTTT.

The chain has TRBV7-3 and TRBJ1-1; D is unresolved. Germline lookup yields CDR1 SGHTA and CDR2 FQGTGA. V lost 5 bases, J lost 8 bases, and 18 bases lay in between. The CDR3 totals 14 residues. CDR3 bases: TGTGCCAGCAGCCGCCCGGGTCCTGGCGGAGAAGCTTTCTTT. Its translation is CASSRPGPGGEAFF.

The V and J genes are TRBV7-9 and TRBJ1-2; TRBD1 matches 7 bases. The CDR3 length is 14 residues. J lost 7 bases, V lost 0 bases, and 5 bases had no gene match. Germline CDR1 reads SEHNR; CDR2 reads FQNEAQ (reference sequence). CDR3 nucleotide sequence: TGTGCCAGCAGCTTAGCAGACAGGGTCCGTGGCTACACCTTC. Its translation: CASSLADRVRGYTF.

The chain has TRBV3-1 (or the pseudogene TRBV3-2) and TRBJ1-1, with TRBD1 matching 12 bases. Trimming at V came to 4 bases and at J to 7 bases, leaving 4 bases not matched to a gene. The CDR3 has 14 amino acids. The germline V gene has CDR1 LGHDT and CDR2 YNNKEL (reference sequence). In DNA, the CDR3 is TGTGCCAGCAGCCCTCGGGACAGGGGGCTTGAAGCTTTCTTT. Protein product: CASSPRDRGLEAFF.

The rearrangement links TRBV28 to TRBJ1-2; D uncertain. With 7 bases removed from V and 0 bases from J, the gap between germline ends came to 9 bases. CDR3 length: 13 residues. CDR1 and CDR2 (germline): MDHEN, SYDVKM. The CDR3 protein is CASISQPNYGYTF. Here the CDR3 DNA reads TGTGCCAGCATCTCACAGCCTAACTATGGCTACACCTTC.

The chain links TRBV3-1 (or the pseudogene TRBV3-2) to TRBJ2-5; 12 positions match TRBD1. Germline CDR1 is LGHDT and CDR2 is YNNKEL (reference sequence). V shed 4 bases, J shed 4 bases, and the junction held 10 bases outside the gene matches. This CDR3 has 17 residues. This CDR3 reads CASSRSRDRGRGETQYF. The CDR3 coding sequence is TGTGCCAGCAGCCGTTCCCGGGACAGGGGGCGTGGAGAGACCCAGTACTTC.